The sequence of this T cell receptor beta chain was determined in a study of blood T cell repertoires in COVID-19. Study-wide background: PBMCs, B-cell-depleted T cells, or T cells provided the cDNA or gDNA that made up the material.

CDR1 SGHAT and CDR2 FQNNGV come from the germline V gene. This CDR3 has 14 residues. With 5 bases clipped from V and 4 bases from J, the junction kept 7 bases outside the gene matches. Sequencing used immunoSEQ multiplex PCR; TCRdb keeps in-frame clones, though not all of them. The profile shows around 94,000 clones, around 90% of them singletons. One Seattle source followed patients from active infection through their disease course. The chain links TRBV11-2 to TRBJ2-7; 8 bases line up with TRBD1. Sequences were obtained from peripheral blood. The sequence was obtained from a woman between 45 and 65 years old with COVID-19, enrolled during active disease. The CDR3 protein is CASSLGQGLYEQYF. The CDR3 DNA follows: TGTGCCAGCAGCCTCGGACAGGGACTGTACGAGCAGTACTTC.